The TCR beta chain under discussion was sequenced for a study of blood T cell repertoires in COVID-19. Study in general: Both acute and convalescent COVID-19 samples were obtained from the United States, Italy and Spain.

This clone showed up just once. In the authors' methods: Reference gene primer amplification gave nucleated cell count estimates. The data were produced by immunoSEQ multiplex PCR, yet TCRdb's version contains in-frame clones alone and is incomplete. The V and J calls and the clone size are those of that table, but D and trimming were determined from the DNA. The sample has 15,000 or so clones, approximately 92% seen once. CDR1 is SSHAT and CDR2 is FNYEAQ in the germline V gene (reference sequence). V lost 1 base, J lost 8 bases, and 11 bases lay in between. The CDR3 totals 13 residues. The sequencing input was peripheral blood. This TCR was sampled from a human donor with active COVID-19. The donor label of this sample is uncertain. V usage is TRBV7-7 and J usage is TRBJ1-1; D remains ambiguous. This CDR3 is CASSLDRAGEAFF. CDR3 nucleotide sequence: TGTGCCAGCAGCTTAGATAGGGCGGGCGAAGCTTTCTTT. Variable domain in full (rest from reference TRBV7-7 and TRBJ1-1): GAGVSQSPRYKVTKRGQDVTLRCDPISSHATLYWYQQALGQGPEFLTYFNYEAQPDKSGLPSDRFSAERPEGSISTLTIQRTEQRDSAMYRCASSLDRAGEAFFGQGTRLTVV.